Detailed here is one T cell receptor beta chain. This specimen belongs to a study of blood T cell repertoires in COVID-19. Whole-study context: Acute and convalescent COVID-19 samples came from the United States, Italy and Spain. PBMCs, B-cell-depleted T cells, or T cells were the source of the cDNA or gDNA that made up the material.

As originally analysed: Estimation of nucleated cell counts relied on the amplification of reference gene primers. Some clones are missing from TCRdb's copy, which holds only in-frame ones; the method was immunoSEQ multiplex PCR. That table is the source of V, J and clone size, and D and trimming were worked out from the DNA. The data hold some 200,000 clones, with just over 90% observed a single time. CDR3 length equals 14 residues. CDR1 and CDR2 from the germline V gene are MDHEN and SYDVKM. V shed 2 bases and J shed 9 bases, with 16 bases lying between them. The source of this sequence is a man younger than 40 with acute or convalescent COVID-19. Sequencing used peripheral blood. The genes are TRBV28 and TRBJ1-2; D gene uncertain. The CDR3 spells CASSLPVNYGSYTF. The CDR3 DNA follows: TGTGCCAGCAGTTTACCGGTGAACTATGGTAGCTACACCTTC.